A selection of T cell receptor beta chains follows, all from one sample in a study of blood T cell repertoires in COVID-19. Here immunoSEQ multiplex PCR was the method, and the copy in TCRdb shows in-frame clones only, minus some. The repertoire holds 55,000 to 75,000 clones, with about nine tenths as singletons. Sequenced: peripheral blood. The receptors originated from a middle-aged man with active COVID-19. Both conserved end residues are part of each CDR3. The D gene is left open where the match is weak. Clone size is stated in some rows and not others, as once, few, many or a class when expanded.

D: TRBD1; length: 13; J: TRBJ1-2; size: .; V: TRBV6-5; DNA: TGTGCCAGCAGGGGGGACAGAAACTATGGCTACACCTTC; CDR3: CASRGDRNYGYTF
D: .; length: 14; J: TRBJ2-1; size: once; V: TRBV4-1; DNA: TGCGCCAGCAGCCAAGATGGGGCGGTCAATGAGCAGTTCTTC; CDR3: CASSQDGAVNEQFF
D: .; length: 16; J: TRBJ2-1; size: few; V: TRBV7-9; DNA: TGTGCCAGCAGCTTAGAATGGGGGCTAGGCTTAAGGGAGCAGTTCTTC; CDR3: CASSLEWGLGLREQFF
D: .; length: 13; J: TRBJ2-5; size: .; V: TRBV5-1; DNA: TGCGCCAGCAGCTTGAACTATCAAGAGACCCAGTACTTC; CDR3: CASSLNYQETQYF
D: .; length: 13; J: TRBJ2-5; size: once; V: TRBV2; DNA: TGTGCCAGCGAGGGGGGGGGCGGTGAGACCCAGTACTTC; CDR3: CASEGGGGETQYF
D: TRBD2; length: 15; J: TRBJ2-3; size: .; V: TRBV7-6; DNA: TGTGCCAGCAGCTTGGGGGGGGGTTTCACAGATACGCAGTATTTT; CDR3: CASSLGGGFTDTQYF
D: .; length: 14; J: TRBJ2-1; size: .; V: TRBV7-3; DNA: TGTGCCAGCAGCTTCCAGGGTGCGTACAATGAGCAGTTCTTC; CDR3: CASSFQGAYNEQFF
D: .; length: 12; J: TRBJ2-7; size: .; V: TRBV6-5; DNA: TGTGCCAGCATGGCAGGTGGCTACGAGCAGTACTTC; CDR3: CASMAGGYEQYF
D: TRBD1; length: 14; J: TRBJ2-7; size: .; V: TRBV24-1; DNA: TGTGCCACCAGTTCGGGACAGTCCCCCTACGAGCAGTACTTC; CDR3: CATSSGQSPYEQYF
D: TRBD1; length: 17; J: TRBJ1-4; size: .; V: TRBV28; DNA: TGTGCCAGCAGTTTACGGGACAGGGGGCGGACTAATGAAAAACTGTTTTTT; CDR3: CASSLRDRGRTNEKLFF
D: TRBD2; length: 14; J: TRBJ2-1; size: .; V: TRBV19; DNA: TGTGCCAGTAGAGAGCGGGGGGGCTTGGATGAGCAGTTCTTC; CDR3: CASRERGGLDEQFF
D: TRBD1; length: 16; J: TRBJ1-6; size: .; V: TRBV28; DNA: TGTGCCAGCATCAATAGCGCCGGGACAGGGGAATCACCCCTCCACTTT; CDR3: CASINSAGTGESPLHF
D: TRBD2; length: 17; J: TRBJ2-1; size: .; V: TRBV30; DNA: TGTGCCTGGAGTGTAAGTCGCGGGAGTACATCCTACAATGAGCAGTTCTTC; CDR3: CAWSVSRGSTSYNEQFF
D: TRBD1; length: 14; J: TRBJ2-1; size: .; V: TRBV25-1; DNA: TGTGCCAGCGCGTCTAGGGACAGGCACAATGAGCAGTTCTTC; CDR3: CASASRDRHNEQFF
D: TRBD1; length: 14; J: TRBJ2-7; size: .; V: TRBV3-1/TRBV3-2; DNA: TGTGCCAGCAGCCGGGGACAGGGTCCCCTCGAGCAGTACTTC; CDR3: CASSRGQGPLEQYF
D: .; length: 14; J: TRBJ2-1; size: .; V: TRBV7-2; DNA: TGTGCCAGCAGCCCCCGGTTTGACAGAAATGAGCAGTTCTTC; CDR3: CASSPRFDRNEQFF
D: TRBD1; length: 16; J: TRBJ1-2; size: .; V: TRBV7-9; DNA: TGTGCCAGCAGCTCAGGGGGACAGGGTGGCGGTTATGGCTACACCTTC; CDR3: CASSSGGQGGGYGYTF
D: TRBD2; length: 17; J: TRBJ2-3; size: .; V: TRBV6-2/TRBV6-3; DNA: TGTGCCAGCAGTGGACTAGCGGGAGGATCATATCGGGATACGCAGTATTTT; CDR3: CASSGLAGGSYRDTQYF
D: .; length: 13; J: TRBJ2-7; size: .; V: TRBV5-6; DNA: TGTGCCAGCAGCCTCTCGATAGGCCGGGGGCAGTACTTC; CDR3: CASSLSIGRGQYF
D: .; length: 14; J: TRBJ1-2; size: .; V: TRBV4-3; DNA: TGCGCCAGCAGCCAATATCAGCGGGGCGGGGGCTACACCTTC; CDR3: CASSQYQRGGGYTF
D: TRBD2; length: 18; J: TRBJ2-1; size: .; V: TRBV19; DNA: TGTGCCAGTAGTATTAGGCTAGCGGGGGGACACTCCTACAATGAGCAGTTCTTC; CDR3: CASSIRLAGGHSYNEQFF
D: .; length: 14; J: TRBJ2-1; size: once; V: TRBV20-1; DNA: TGCAGTGCTAGTCAGCGGCGTTTCCCCTATGAGCAGTTCTTC; CDR3: CSASQRRFPYEQFF
D: .; length: 14; J: TRBJ2-3; size: .; V: TRBV29-1; DNA: TGCAGCGTTGGGGCTAGCGTGGCGATAGATACGCAGTATTTT; CDR3: CSVGASVAIDTQYF
D: TRBD1; length: 13; J: TRBJ2-7; size: once; V: TRBV5-1; DNA: TGCGCCAGCAGCTTTACCGGGACAGACGAGCAGTACTTC; CDR3: CASSFTGTDEQYF
D: .; length: 13; J: TRBJ2-5; size: .; V: TRBV2; DNA: TGTGCCAGCAGTCGGGACTTGGGGGAGACCCAGTACTTC; CDR3: CASSRDLGETQYF
D: TRBD2; length: 15; J: TRBJ2-1; size: .; V: TRBV9; DNA: TGTGCCAGCAGTAGGGGACTAGCGGGAGGCGATGAGCAGTTCTTC; CDR3: CASSRGLAGGDEQFF
D: .; length: 13; J: TRBJ1-1; size: .; V: TRBV27; DNA: TGTGCCAGCAGTTCACAGGAGAACACTGAAGCTTTCTTT; CDR3: CASSSQENTEAFF
D: TRBD2; length: 16; J: TRBJ2-2; size: once; V: TRBV4-1; DNA: TGCGCCAGCAGCCAAGCCGTCGGGAGGGCCGGCGGGGAGCTGTTTTTT; CDR3: CASSQAVGRAGGELFF
D: TRBD1; length: 15; J: TRBJ1-1; size: .; V: TRBV19; DNA: TGTGCCAGTCTTGAACAGGGGACCTATAACACTGAAGCTTTCTTT; CDR3: CASLEQGTYNTEAFF
D: TRBD2; length: 18; J: TRBJ2-1; size: .; V: TRBV9; DNA: TGTGCCAGCAGCGCCGGAGGGACTAGCGGGAGGACCTACAATGAGCAGTTCTTC; CDR3: CASSAGGTSGRTYNEQFF
D: .; length: 11; J: TRBJ1-1; size: .; V: TRBV7-2; DNA: TGTGCCAGCAGCTTTTACAGGGAAGCTTTCTTT; CDR3: CASSFYREAFF
D: TRBD2; length: 16; J: TRBJ2-7; size: few; V: TRBV19; DNA: TGTGCCAGTAGTATGGCTTCCGGGACTAACCCATACGAGCAGTACTTC; CDR3: CASSMASGTNPYEQYF
D: .; length: 16; J: TRBJ1-5; size: once; V: TRBV19; DNA: TGTGCCAGTAGACTACGGGGGCGGGAGGGCAATCAGCCCCAGCATTTT; CDR3: CASRLRGREGNQPQHF
D: TRBD2; length: 13; J: TRBJ2-1; size: .; V: TRBV29-1; DNA: TGCAGCGTTGCCATGGGACTAGACAATGAGCAGTTCTTC; CDR3: CSVAMGLDNEQFF
D: .; length: 14; J: TRBJ1-3; size: .; V: TRBV6-6; DNA: TGTGCCAGCAGTTTGTTCCCAGGGGGAAACACCATATATTTT; CDR3: CASSLFPGGNTIYF
D: TRBD1; length: 15; J: TRBJ1-2; size: .; V: TRBV7-8; DNA: TGTGCCAGCAGCTTAGGGACAGGGGGGACCTACGGCTACACCTTC; CDR3: CASSLGTGGTYGYTF
D: .; length: 17; J: TRBJ2-6; size: .; V: TRBV7-6; DNA: TGTGCCAGCAGCTTAGCCTCCCCAGGGGCTGGGGCCAACGTCCTGACTTTC; CDR3: CASSLASPGAGANVLTF
D: TRBD2; length: 13; J: TRBJ2-1; size: once; V: TRBV7-3; DNA: TGTGCCAGCAGCACGGGAGGGGGAGGTGAGCAGTTCTTC; CDR3: CASSTGGGGEQFF
D: .; length: 14; J: TRBJ2-1; size: .; V: TRBV7-2; DNA: TGTGCCAGCAGCCCCTCCTCGACTTACAATGAGCAGTTCTTC; CDR3: CASSPSSTYNEQFF
D: .; length: 13; J: TRBJ1-1; size: .; V: TRBV6-1; DNA: TGTGCCAGCAGTGAACGCCGGGACACTGAAGCTTTCTTT; CDR3: CASSERRDTEAFF
D: TRBD2; length: 15; J: TRBJ2-7; size: .; V: TRBV19; DNA: TGTGCCAGTAGTCATCCGGGAGGGGTTGTGTACGAGCAGTACTTC; CDR3: CASSHPGGVVYEQYF
D: .; length: 16; J: TRBJ1-2; size: .; V: TRBV28; DNA: TGTGCCAGCCTTGATCCCGGGACACGATCTAACTATGGCTACACCTTC; CDR3: CASLDPGTRSNYGYTF
D: .; length: 13; J: TRBJ2-1; size: .; V: TRBV7-9; DNA: TGTGCCAGCAGCTTAGGTCTAGGGGCTAAGCAGTTCTTC; CDR3: CASSLGLGAKQFF
D: .; length: 13; J: TRBJ1-5; size: .; V: TRBV6-2/TRBV6-3; DNA: TGTGCCAGCAGTTTATACGGGAGGAGGCCCCAGCATTTT; CDR3: CASSLYGRRPQHF
D: .; length: 13; J: TRBJ2-5; size: .; V: TRBV18; DNA: TGTGCCAGCTCACCACGACGTCCGGGGACCCAGTACTTC; CDR3: CASSPRRPGTQYF
D: .; length: 14; J: TRBJ1-3; size: .; V: TRBV9; DNA: TGTGCCAGCAGCGACCCGCGGGGGACTAACACCATATATTTT; CDR3: CASSDPRGTNTIYF
D: TRBD1; length: 16; J: TRBJ2-7; size: once; V: TRBV19; DNA: TGTGCCAGTAGTCCGCTGACAGGGGCCAACACCTACGAGCAGTACTTC; CDR3: CASSPLTGANTYEQYF